The clone carrying this T cell receptor (beta chain) occurred a few times. The entry originates in a study of blood T cell repertoires in COVID-19. Looking at the study overall: Acute and convalescent COVID-19 specimens originated in the United States, Italy and Spain. T cells, B-cell-depleted T cells, or PBMCs provided the cDNA or gDNA that served as material.

In the source study's methods: Amplification from reference gene primers served as the basis for estimated nucleated cell counts. Assay used: immunoSEQ multiplex PCR; TCRdb lists only in-frame clones, some missing. That table is the source of V, J and clone size, and D and trimming were worked out from the DNA. This sample has 350,000 to 400,000 clones, with nearly 90% found just once. The germline CDR1 and CDR2 sequences are LGHNA and YSLEER. The length of the CDR3 is 15 residues. Trimming cost V 1 base and J 8 bases, with 17 bases left between them. Sequenced: peripheral blood. The gene calls are TRBV4-3 and TRBJ1-2; tentatively, D is TRBD1 (6 bases). The sequence derives from a man aged 18 to 30 with active or convalescent COVID-19. As DNA, the CDR3 is TGCGCCAGCAGCCAAGGGCCAGGGGCAATCGACGGCTACACCTTC. It is translated as CASSQGPGAIDGYTF.